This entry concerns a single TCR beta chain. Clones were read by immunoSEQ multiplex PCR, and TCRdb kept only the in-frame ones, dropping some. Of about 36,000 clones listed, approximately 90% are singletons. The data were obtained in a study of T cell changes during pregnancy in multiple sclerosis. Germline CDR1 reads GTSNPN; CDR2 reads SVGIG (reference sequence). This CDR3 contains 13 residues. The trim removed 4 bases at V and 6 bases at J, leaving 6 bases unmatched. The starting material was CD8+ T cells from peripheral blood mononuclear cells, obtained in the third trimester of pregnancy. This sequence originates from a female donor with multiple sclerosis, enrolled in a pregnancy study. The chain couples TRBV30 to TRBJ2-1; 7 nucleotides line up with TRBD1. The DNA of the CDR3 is TGTGCCTGGATGTATGACAGGGTCAATGAGCAGTTCTTC. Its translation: CAWMYDRVNEQFF.